Presented here are 8 T cell receptor beta chains from one specimen sequenced in a study of blood T cells in healthy people across ages. PCR was performed a second time for roughly 7 to 12 cycles using a sample-barcoded 5' primer and a J-beta primer mix. Using its own MiXCR run on the 5' RACE reads, TCRdb lists one record per CDR3 protein. The table includes about 800,000 distinct CDR3 sequences, just under 25% detected once. In addition, the sample was reused for a study of T cells of mothers and their children.

The sequenced sample was blood. Receptors were obtained from a boy aged 5-17 years in good health.

In its sample, this clonotype was seen a few times. The chain recombines TRBV28 with TRBJ1-2, with TRBD1 identical over 9 bases. The CDR3 has 15 residues. Germline CDR1 is MDHEN and CDR2 is SYDVKM. V was pared by 3 bases and J by 4 bases, with 6 bases of the junction left unmatched. The CDR3 protein is CASSFYRGRRYGYTF. The CDR3 nucleotides are TGTGCCAGCAGTTTCTACAGGGGGCGCCGCTATGGCTACACCTTC.

The chain combines TRBV29-1 with TRBJ2-5; D is possibly TRBD1 or TRBD2 (5 bases each). The CDR3 has 13 residues. CDR1 and CDR2 (germline): SQVTM, ANQGSEA. Trimming removed 3 bases from V and 2 bases from J, with 10 bases in between. Here the CDR3 reads CSVDREIQETQYF. The DNA for the CDR3 is TGCAGCGTTGACAGGGAGATACAAGAGACCCAGTACTTC.

This clonotype has more than one count but fewer than ten. One end of the junction does not line up with germline, which may come from a read error. This chain joins TRBV7-6 and TRBJ1-4, with D unresolved. Germline V gene sequence: CDR1 SGHVS, CDR2 FNYEAQ. The length of the CDR3 is 12 residues. CDR3 amino acids: CASSFSNEKLFF. Written as DNA, the CDR3 is TGTGCCAGTAGCTTTTCTAATGAAAAACTGTTTTTT.

This clonotype occurred once. The chain couples TRBV30 to TRBJ2-3, with TRBD2 identical over 7 bases. This CDR3 contains 16 residues. With V trimmed by 0 bases and J by 3 bases, 9 bases remained unmatched. CDR1 is GTSNPN, CDR2 SVGIG, per germline (reference sequence). DNA of the CDR3: TGTGCCTGGAGTGTAAGGGTTTGGGACTATACAGATACGCAGTATTTT. Translating it yields CAWSVRVWDYTDTQYF.

The chain carries TRBV9 and TRBJ2-7; 11 bases match TRBD1. With V trimmed by 4 bases and J by 2 bases, 11 bases remained unmatched. This CDR3 has 17 residues. In germline, CDR1 is SGDLS, CDR2 YYNGEE. CDR3 DNA: TGTGCCAGCAGCCCTCTTGGTCCGGGACAGGGGGCCTACGAGCAGTACTTC. It translates to CASSPLGPGQGAYEQYF.

This clonotype showed up just a few times. The V and J genes are TRBV24-1 and TRBJ1-2; TRBD1 matches at 7 bases. There are 14 residues in the CDR3. Per germline, CDR1 KGHDR and CDR2 SFDVKD. With V trimmed by 4 bases and J by 4 bases, 5 bases remained unmatched. In DNA form, the CDR3 reads TGTGCCACCAGTGACGCCGGGACAGTCTATGGCTACACCTTC. Translation gives CATSDAGTVYGYTF.

This chain uses TRBV29-1 with TRBJ1-1; TRBD1 matches 11 bases. CDR1 SQVTM and CDR2 ANQGSEA come from the germline V gene. The CDR3 spans 12 residues. V was clipped by 6 bases and J by 4 bases; unmatched bases: 1. The CDR3 sequence: CSVGQGVTEAFF. In DNA form, the CDR3 reads TGCAGCGTGGGACAGGGGGTCACTGAAGCTTTCTTT.

This clonotype showed up just a few times. The chain combines TRBV20-1 with TRBJ2-1, with D possibly matching TRBD2 (5 bases). Germline lookup yields CDR1 DFQATT and CDR2 SNEGSKA (reference sequence). V was trimmed by 4 bases and J by 1 base, leaving 11 bases between them. CDR3 length: 14 residues. In nucleotides, the CDR3 is TGCAGTGCTAAAAAGCGGAGGTCCTACAATGAGCAGTTCTTC. Residues: CSAKKRRSYNEQFF.